The TCR beta chain described here comes from a study of shared clonotypes between healthy human individuals. Turning to the study itself: Donor composition was a couple of women and a few men, aged 18 to 49.

With respect to this clone: This same CDR3 is encoded by further DNA sequences in the sample.

Evenly divided among several immunoSEQ plates was the genomic DNA of each subset. Sequenced by immunoSEQ multiplex PCR; TCRdb stores in-frame clones only, minus some. The table records under 2,000,000 clones, about 95% of them present only once. CD8 cells regarded as naive lacked CD45RO, were positively chosen for CCR7, and omitted terminally differentiated effector memory CD45RA+ cells. The CDR3 totals 14 residues. V was shortened by 3 bases and J by 0 bases, with 6 bases between the two germline ends. The germline V gene has CDR1 MNHEY and CDR2 SMNVEV (reference sequence). The sequence was obtained from a man aged 18-30 years in good health. Sequences were obtained from naive CD8+ T cells sorted from blood. The rearrangement links TRBV27 to TRBJ2-1; TRBD2 is a possible D gene (5 bases). As DNA, the CDR3 is TGTGCCAGCAGTTTGGGGAGCTCCTACAATGAGCAGTTCTTC. Translating gives CASSLGSSYNEQFF.